A single sample gave rise to the 20 T cell receptor beta chains below, sequenced in a study of T cells in Graves' hyperthyroidism and ophthalmopathy. Amplified TCR beta CDR3 regions came from RNA transcripts. The HTBI set primed first-round TCR CDR3 RT-PCR. MiXCR, run by TCRdb on the multiplex PCR reads, gives a single entry per CDR3 protein. The data show about 480,000 distinct CDR3 sequences, roughly 22% seen once. What was sequenced was blood. The receptors derive from a woman between 65 and 79 years old with Graves' ophthalmopathy.

This clonotype came up a few times. The chain combines TRBV28 with TRBJ2-3, with 10 bases that match TRBD2. Germline CDR1 is MDHEN and CDR2 is SYDVKM. J lost 3 bases, V lost 4 bases, and 7 bases had no gene match. This CDR3 is built from 16 residues. The CDR3 loop is CASSYGTSVSTDTQYF. DNA of the CDR3: TGTGCCAGCAGTTACGGGACTAGCGTATCAACAGATACGCAGTATTTT.

This clonotype occurred many times. This rearrangement joins TRBV29-1 to TRBJ2-7; TRBD1 aligns across 9 bases. The CDR3 runs to 14 residues. CDR1 SQVTM and CDR2 ANQGSEA come from the germline V gene. After removal of 5 bases from V and 3 bases from J, the junction contained 8 bases not matched to a gene. The CDR3 DNA sequence: TGCAGCGTTATCGGGACAGGGAAAGGCTACGAGCAGTACTTC. Its protein is CSVIGTGKGYEQYF.

The chain uses TRBV12-3 or TRBV12-4 and TRBJ1-1; perhaps TRBD1 as D (5 bases). Trimming cost V 5 bases and J 1 base, with 11 bases left between them. The CDR3 extends over 14 amino acids. This CDR3 is CASSPQVTNTEAFF. In DNA form, the CDR3 reads TGTGCCAGCAGTCCACAGGTCACGAACACTGAAGCTTTCTTT.

V and J are TRBV20-1 and TRBJ1-3, with a weak D call TRBD1 (6 bases). V lost 3 bases to trimming and J lost 7 bases, with 13 bases between them. Germline assignment: CDR1 DFQATT and CDR2 SNEGSKA (reference sequence). CDR3 length equals 13 residues. CDR3 region: CSASTGAGNTIYF. The CDR3 region has the DNA TGCAGTGCTAGTACGGGGGCAGGGAACACCATATATTTT.

This chain links TRBV6-2 or TRBV6-3 with TRBJ2-1, with TRBD2 matching 7 bases. The V gene end was trimmed by 0 bases and the J gene end by 2 bases; junction bases not matched to a gene: 7. The CDR3 has 17 residues. Germline assignment: CDR1 MNHEY and CDR2 SVGEGT. For the CDR3, the DNA is TGTGCCAGCAGTTACTCCCCAGCTAGCGGACCCTACAATGAGCAGTTCTTC. Amino acids: CASSYSPASGPYNEQFF.

This clonotype occurred a few times. V is TRBV6-1 and J is TRBJ2-1; 9 nucleotides agree with TRBD2. The CDR3 covers 17 residues. V shed 5 bases and J 6 bases; nucleotides not matched to a gene: 14. Germline values: CDR1 MNHNS, CDR2 SASEGT. The CDR3 loop reads CASSYGLAGLSANEQFF. The CDR3 DNA reads TGTGCCAGCAGTTACGGGCTAGCGGGACTCTCCGCCAATGAGCAGTTCTTC.

The chain has TRBV20-1 and TRBJ2-3, with 7 bases fitting TRBD2. The CDR3 extends over 16 amino acids. Losses at the gene ends were 6 bases for V and 0 bases for J; bases not matched to a gene: 12. Germline CDR1 DFQATT, CDR2 SNEGSKA (reference sequence). The CDR3 nucleotides are TGCAGTGCCCCCAACCCCCTAGCGGAGAGCACAGATACGCAGTATTTT. This codes for CSAPNPLAESTDTQYF.

This clonotype was counted a few times. The chain joins TRBV7-8 to TRBJ2-2; D may be TRBD1 or TRBD2 (5 bases each). CDR3 length equals 14 residues. Trimming shortened V by 6 bases and J by 7 bases, and 15 bases separated the two germline ends. The germline V gene has CDR1 SGHVS and CDR2 FQNEAQ. The CDR3 DNA reads TGTGCCAGCAGAGGGAGTCGGGGCGTCGGGGAGCTGTTTTTT. It yields the protein CASRGSRGVGELFF.

This clonotype was counted only a few times. The V and J genes are TRBV7-2 and TRBJ2-3; 7 nucleotides agree with TRBD1. With V trimmed by 3 bases and J by 1 base, 1 base remained unmatched. Germline V CDR1 and CDR2: SGHTA, FQGNSA. This CDR3 spans 14 amino acids. In nucleotides, the CDR3 is TGTGCCAGCAGCTTTACAGGGGGCACAGATACGCAGTATTTT. Residues: CASSFTGGTDTQYF.

This clonotype has just a few counts. This may stem from a read error, because a much larger clone lies one nucleotide away. The J gene is TRBJ2-7, the V gene TRBV3-1, with D possibly matching TRBD1 (6 bases). Germline V gene lookup returns CDR1 LGHDT and CDR2 YNNKEL (reference sequence). The CDR3 covers 14 residues. The CDR3 DNA reads TGTGCCGGCAGCCAAGACAGGACCATCTACGAGCAGTACTTC. It encodes CAGSQDRTIYEQYF.

This clonotype was seen more than once but under ten times. V gene TRBV4-1 combines with J gene TRBJ2-7; 7 bases map to TRBD2. Germline loops: CDR1 MGHRA, CDR2 YSYEKL. The J segment lost 2 bases and the V segment lost 3 bases, leaving 4 bases of the junction unmatched. The CDR3 runs 14 residues. The CDR3 DNA is TGCGCCAGCAGCCACCAGGCGGGAGCCTACGAGCAGTACTTC. Its translation is CASSHQAGAYEQYF.

The chain links TRBV28 to TRBJ2-7; 12 bases align to TRBD1. CDR1 MDHEN and CDR2 SYDVKM come from the germline V gene. This CDR3 comprises 14 residues. V trimming: 6 bases; J trimming: 4 bases; junction bases outside the gene matches: 4. This CDR3 is CASRGQGARYEQYF. CDR3 coding DNA: TGTGCCAGCAGGGGACAGGGGGCCCGATACGAGCAGTACTTC.

The sample holds a few counts of this clonotype. CDR3 nucleotides: TGTGCCAGCAGTTACTATGGGGGCGGCACTGAAGCTTTCTTT. Its translation: CASSYYGGGTEAFF. The chain has TRBV6-5 and TRBJ1-1; D possibly corresponds to TRBD1 (6 bases). Looked up from germline, CDR1 is MNHEY and CDR2 is SVGAGI. Trimming stripped 1 base from V and 4 bases from J, with 10 bases between. This CDR3 contains 14 residues.

The chain is built from TRBV20-1 and TRBJ2-2; no definite D call. The V and J ends lost 3 bases and 1 base respectively, with 6 bases between them. The CDR3 is made up of 13 amino acids. In germline, CDR1 is DFQATT, CDR2 SNEGSKA (reference sequence). The CDR3 bases are TGCAGTGCTAGCGTTATGAACACCGGGGAGCTGTTTTTT. As protein: CSASVMNTGELFF.

This clonotype was counted between two and nine times. The chain uses TRBV20-1 and TRBJ1-2; D unresolved. V shed 7 bases and J shed 4 bases, with 7 bases lying between them. CDR3 length: 10 amino acids. CDR1 DFQATT and CDR2 SNEGSKA come from the germline V gene (reference sequence). The CDR3 DNA is TGCAGTGTAGGGCCCTATGGCTACACCTTC. This translates into CSVGPYGYTF.

The chain employs TRBV9 and TRBJ2-7; 7 nucleotides agree with TRBD1. The CDR3 length is 13 residues. Looked up from germline, CDR1 is SGDLS and CDR2 is YYNGEE. V was pared by 3 bases and J by 9 bases, with 9 bases of the junction left unmatched. CDR3 region: CASSDLWDSPQYF. CDR3 DNA sequence: TGTGCCAGCAGCGACCTCTGGGACAGTCCGCAGTACTTC.

The chain employs TRBV5-4 and TRBJ2-3, with 8 bases aligning to TRBD2. Germline trimming cut 5 bases from V and 3 bases from J; bases unmatched to any gene: 5. Germline V lookup: CDR1 SGHNT, CDR2 YYREEE (reference sequence). The CDR3 length is 14 residues. For the CDR3, the DNA is TGTGCCAGCAGAAACCCTAGCGGGACAGATACGCAGTATTTT. Its protein is CASRNPSGTDTQYF.

This clonotype was counted at least ten times. The rearrangement links TRBV10-3 to TRBJ1-1; D call uncertain. The CDR3 length is 13 residues. Germline V gene sequence: CDR1 ENHRY, CDR2 SYGVKD. V shed 3 bases and J shed 5 bases, with 10 bases lying between them. The CDR3 DNA is TGTGCCATCAGTGACGGTGAACAGACTGAAGCTTTCTTT. This translates into CAISDGEQTEAFF.

V usage is TRBV29-1 and J usage is TRBJ1-5; D is unclear. Trimming stripped 8 bases from V and 4 bases from J, with 12 bases between. The V gene's germline CDR1 is SQVTM and CDR2 ANQGSEA. The CDR3 sequence is 12 residues long. Here the CDR3 DNA reads TGCAGCACCCAGACCGGGAATCAGCCCCAGCATTTT. Amino acid sequence: CSTQTGNQPQHF.

This clonotype came up many times. The gene calls are TRBV11-2 and TRBJ2-1, with D possibly being TRBD1 or TRBD2 (5 bases each). CDR3 length: 16 residues. V was clipped by 2 bases and J by 7 bases, with 18 bases between them. Germline CDR1 reads SGHAT; CDR2 reads FQNNGV. Here the CDR3 reads CASSLTPGPQLNEQFF. The CDR3 DNA reads as TGTGCCAGCAGCTTAACGCCGGGACCGCAATTAAATGAGCAGTTCTTC.